This TCR beta chain derives from a study of human T cells and chemical hapten exposure. About the research overall: Across its approximately 25 weeks, the study gave patients weekly diphenylcyclopropenone doses to the scalp.

This clonotype has only one observation. V lost 6 bases and J lost 5, with 14 bases in between. Per the germline V gene, CDR1 is SEHNR and CDR2 is FQNEAQ (reference sequence). This CDR3 has 13 amino acids. As to time point: patch test 3, about 24 weeks after DPC sensitization. The treatment: therapeutic diphenylcyclopropenone sensitization with weekly scalp DPC. The library gave individual cDNA molecules unique molecular identifiers. Via MiXCR, TCRdb re-called the RACE reads, giving one row per CDR3 protein. Seen here are roughly 100,000 distinct CDR3 sequences, approximately 36% observed once, and the top ten hold about 2.9%.

Sequencing was performed on whole blood, taken in connection with sensitization to the hapten diphenylcyclopropenone (DPC). The receptor comes from a middle-aged man with alopecia areata. Some clones in this sample may be carry-over from other donors' samples. This chain uses TRBV7-9 with TRBJ2-7; D perhaps matches TRBD2 (6 bases). CDR3 sequence: CASSPEGSNEQYV. The CDR3 DNA follows: TGTGCCAGCAGTCCGGAGGGGTCGAACGAGCAGTACGTC.